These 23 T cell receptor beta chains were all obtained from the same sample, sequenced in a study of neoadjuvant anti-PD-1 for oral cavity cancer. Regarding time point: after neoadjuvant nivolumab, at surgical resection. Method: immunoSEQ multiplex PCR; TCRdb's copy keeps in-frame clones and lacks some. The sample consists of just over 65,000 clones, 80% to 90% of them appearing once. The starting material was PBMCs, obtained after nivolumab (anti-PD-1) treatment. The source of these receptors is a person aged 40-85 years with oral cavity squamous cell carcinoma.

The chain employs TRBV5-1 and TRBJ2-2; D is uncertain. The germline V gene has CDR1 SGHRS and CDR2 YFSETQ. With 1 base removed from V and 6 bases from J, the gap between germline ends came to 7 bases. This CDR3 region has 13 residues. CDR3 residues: CASSLSRSGELFF. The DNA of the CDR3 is TGCGCCAGCAGCTTGTCGCGTTCCGGGGAGCTGTTTTTT.

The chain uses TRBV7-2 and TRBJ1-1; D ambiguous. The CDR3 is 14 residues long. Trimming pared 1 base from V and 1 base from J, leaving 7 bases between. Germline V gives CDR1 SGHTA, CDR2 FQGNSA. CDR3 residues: CASSLVGGNTEAFF. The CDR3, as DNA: TGTGCCAGCAGCTTAGTGGGCGGGAACACTGAAGCTTTCTTT.

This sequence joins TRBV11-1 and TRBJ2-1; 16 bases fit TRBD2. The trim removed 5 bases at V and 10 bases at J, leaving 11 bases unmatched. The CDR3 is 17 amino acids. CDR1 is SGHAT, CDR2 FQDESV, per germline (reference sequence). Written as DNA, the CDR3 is TGTGCCAGCAGCCCCCCCCCGGGGACTAGCGGGAGGGACGAGCAGTTCTTC. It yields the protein CASSPPPGTSGRDEQFF.

DNA of the CDR3: TGTGCCAGCAGTCCCCCGGGACAGCACGTCGAGCAGTACTTC. Amino acids: CASSPPGQHVEQYF. The chain employs TRBV27 and TRBJ2-7; 7 bases map to TRBD1. The CDR3 consists of 14 residues. The trim removed 5 bases at V and 6 bases at J, leaving 10 bases unmatched. Germline V CDR1 and CDR2: MNHEY, SMNVEV (reference sequence).

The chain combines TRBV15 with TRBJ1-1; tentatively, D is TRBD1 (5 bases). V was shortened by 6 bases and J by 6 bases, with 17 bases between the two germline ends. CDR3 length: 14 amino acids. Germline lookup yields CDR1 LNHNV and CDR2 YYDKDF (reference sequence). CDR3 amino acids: CATRGGERAAEAFF. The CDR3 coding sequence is TGTGCCACCAGGGGGGGGGAGAGGGCCGCTGAAGCTTTCTTT.

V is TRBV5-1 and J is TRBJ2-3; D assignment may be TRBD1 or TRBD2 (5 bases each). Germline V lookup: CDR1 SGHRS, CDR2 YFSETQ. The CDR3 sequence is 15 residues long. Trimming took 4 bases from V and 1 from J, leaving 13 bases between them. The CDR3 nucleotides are TGCGCCAGCAGCCCGGACTTAGGGGGCACAGATACGCAGTATTTT. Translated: CASSPDLGGTDTQYF.

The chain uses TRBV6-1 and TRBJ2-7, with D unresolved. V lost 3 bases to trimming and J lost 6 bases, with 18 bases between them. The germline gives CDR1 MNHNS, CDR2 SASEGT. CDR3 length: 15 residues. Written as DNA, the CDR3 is TGTGCCAGCAGTGACCTAACATTAAATTCTGGCGAGCAGTACTTC. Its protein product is CASSDLTLNSGEQYF.

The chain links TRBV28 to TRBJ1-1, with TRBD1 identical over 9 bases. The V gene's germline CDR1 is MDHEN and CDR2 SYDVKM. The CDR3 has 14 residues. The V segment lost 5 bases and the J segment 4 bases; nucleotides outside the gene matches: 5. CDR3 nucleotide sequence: TGTGCCAGCAGTACAAGACAGGGGGGCACTGAAGCTTTCTTT. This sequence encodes CASSTRQGGTEAFF. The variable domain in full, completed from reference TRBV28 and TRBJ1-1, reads DVKVTQSSRYLVKRTGEKVFLECVQDMDHENMFWYRQDPGLGLRLIYFSYDVKMKEKGDIPEGYSVSREKKERFSLILESASTNQTSMYLCASSTRQGGTEAFFGQGTRLTVV.

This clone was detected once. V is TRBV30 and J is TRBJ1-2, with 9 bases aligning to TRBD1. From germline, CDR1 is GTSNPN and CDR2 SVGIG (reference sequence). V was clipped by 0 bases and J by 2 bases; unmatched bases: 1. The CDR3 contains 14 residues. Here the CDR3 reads CAWSVGTGNYGYTF. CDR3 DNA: TGTGCCTGGAGTGTCGGGACAGGGAACTATGGCTACACCTTC. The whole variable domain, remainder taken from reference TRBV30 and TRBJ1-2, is SQTIHQWPATLVQPVGSPLSLECTVEGTSNPNLYWYRQAAGRGLQLLFYSVGIGQISSEVPQNLSASRPQDRQFILSSKKLLLSDSGFYLCAWSVGTGNYGYTFGSGTRLTVV.

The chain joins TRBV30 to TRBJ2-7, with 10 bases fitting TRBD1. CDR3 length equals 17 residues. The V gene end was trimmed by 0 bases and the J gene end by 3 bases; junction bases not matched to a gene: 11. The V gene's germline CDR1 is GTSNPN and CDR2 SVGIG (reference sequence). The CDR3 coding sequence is TGTGCCTGGAGTGTAGAGGGTTACCGGGACAGGGGCTACGAGCAGTACTTC. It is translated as CAWSVEGYRDRGYEQYF.

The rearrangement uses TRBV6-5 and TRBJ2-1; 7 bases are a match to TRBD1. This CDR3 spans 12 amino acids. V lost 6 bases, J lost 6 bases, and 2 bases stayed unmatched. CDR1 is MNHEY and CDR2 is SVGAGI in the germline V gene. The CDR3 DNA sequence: TGTGCCAGCAGCTGGACAGGCAATGAGCAGTTCTTC. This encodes CASSWTGNEQFF.

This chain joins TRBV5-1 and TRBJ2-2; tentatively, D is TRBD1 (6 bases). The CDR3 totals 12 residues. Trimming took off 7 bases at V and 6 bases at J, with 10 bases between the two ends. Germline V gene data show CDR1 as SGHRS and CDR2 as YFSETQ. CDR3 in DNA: TGCGCCAGCGAGGACAGCCCCGGGGAGCTGTTTTTT. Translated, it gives CASEDSPGELFF.

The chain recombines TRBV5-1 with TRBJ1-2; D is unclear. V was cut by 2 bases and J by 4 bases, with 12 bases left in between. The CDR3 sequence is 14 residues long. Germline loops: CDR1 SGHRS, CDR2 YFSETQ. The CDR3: CASSFDPGSYGYTF. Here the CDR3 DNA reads TGCGCCAGCAGCTTCGACCCCGGGTCCTATGGCTACACCTTC.

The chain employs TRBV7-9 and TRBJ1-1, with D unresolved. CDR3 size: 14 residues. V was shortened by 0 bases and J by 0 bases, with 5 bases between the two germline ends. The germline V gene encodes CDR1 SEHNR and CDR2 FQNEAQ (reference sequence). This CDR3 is CASSLAGMNTEAFF. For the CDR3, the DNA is TGTGCCAGCAGCTTAGCAGGTATGAACACTGAAGCTTTCTTT.

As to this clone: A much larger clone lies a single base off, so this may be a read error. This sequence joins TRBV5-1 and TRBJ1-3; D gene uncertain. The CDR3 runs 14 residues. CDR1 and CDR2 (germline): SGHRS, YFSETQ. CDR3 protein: CTSSLEVAGNTIYF. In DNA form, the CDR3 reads TGCACCAGCAGCTTGGAGGTCGCTGGAAACACCATATATTTT.

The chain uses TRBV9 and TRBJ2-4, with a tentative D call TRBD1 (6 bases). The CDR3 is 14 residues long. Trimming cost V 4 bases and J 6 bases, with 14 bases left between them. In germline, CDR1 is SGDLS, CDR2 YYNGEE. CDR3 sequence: CASSSTGTLNIQYF. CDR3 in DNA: TGTGCCAGCAGCTCAACAGGGACGTTAAACATTCAGTACTTC.

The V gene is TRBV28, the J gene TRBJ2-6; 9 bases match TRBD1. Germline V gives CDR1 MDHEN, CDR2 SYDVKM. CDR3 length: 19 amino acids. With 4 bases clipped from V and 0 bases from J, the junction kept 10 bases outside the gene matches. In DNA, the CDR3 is TGTGCCAGCAGTTCCACCCGGACAGGGGTGCTCTCTGGGGCCAACGTCCTGACTTTC. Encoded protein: CASSSTRTGVLSGANVLTF.

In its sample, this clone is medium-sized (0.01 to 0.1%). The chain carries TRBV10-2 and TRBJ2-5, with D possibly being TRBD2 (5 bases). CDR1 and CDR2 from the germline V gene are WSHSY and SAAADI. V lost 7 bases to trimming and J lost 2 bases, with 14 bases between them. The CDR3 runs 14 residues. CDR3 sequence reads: CASMRAVQQETQYF. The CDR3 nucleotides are TGCGCCAGCATGAGGGCCGTTCAACAAGAGACCCAGTACTTC.

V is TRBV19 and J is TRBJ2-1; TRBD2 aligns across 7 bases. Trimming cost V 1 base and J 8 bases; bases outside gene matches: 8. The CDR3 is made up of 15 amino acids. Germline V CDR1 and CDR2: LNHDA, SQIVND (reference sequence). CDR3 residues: CASSIGGGSPYEQFF. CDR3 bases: TGTGCCAGTAGTATAGGTGGCGGGAGTCCCTATGAGCAGTTCTTC.

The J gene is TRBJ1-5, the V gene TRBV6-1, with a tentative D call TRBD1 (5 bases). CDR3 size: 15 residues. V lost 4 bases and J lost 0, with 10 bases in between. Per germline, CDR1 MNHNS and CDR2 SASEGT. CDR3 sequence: CASSAAGTSNQPQHF. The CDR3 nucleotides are TGTGCCAGCAGTGCAGCAGGGACTAGCAATCAGCCCCAGCATTTT.

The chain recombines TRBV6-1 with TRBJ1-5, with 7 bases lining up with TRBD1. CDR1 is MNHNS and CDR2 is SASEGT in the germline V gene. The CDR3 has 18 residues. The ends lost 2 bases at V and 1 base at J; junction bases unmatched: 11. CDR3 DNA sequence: TGTGCCAGCAGTGAAAATCCAGGGGGGTACGTAAGCAATCAGCCCCAGCATTTT. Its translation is CASSENPGGYVSNQPQHF.

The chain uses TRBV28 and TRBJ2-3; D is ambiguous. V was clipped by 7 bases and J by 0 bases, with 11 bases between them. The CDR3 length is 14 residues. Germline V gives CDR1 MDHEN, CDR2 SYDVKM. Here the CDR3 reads CASNPTSSTDTQYF. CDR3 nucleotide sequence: TGTGCCAGCAATCCCACCTCTAGCACAGATACGCAGTATTTT.

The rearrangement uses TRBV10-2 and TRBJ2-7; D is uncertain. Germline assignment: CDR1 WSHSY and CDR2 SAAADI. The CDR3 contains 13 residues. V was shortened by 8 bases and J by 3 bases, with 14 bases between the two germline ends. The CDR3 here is CASGQSPFYEQYF. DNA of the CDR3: TGCGCCAGCGGTCAAAGCCCCTTCTACGAGCAGTACTTC.